The 28 T cell receptor beta chains in this list originate from one sample, sequenced in a study of PD-L1 blockade in urothelial cancer. Profiling relied on immunoSEQ multiplex PCR, and the TCRdb table lists in-frame clones only, not all of them. The sample records roughly 120,000 clones, around 90% being singletons. Time point: peripheral blood 6 weeks after treatment start. The source was PBMCs, collected around atezolizumab (anti-PD-L1) treatment. Receptor source: a man in his sixties with urothelial cancer.

The V call is TRBV4-3, the J call TRBJ1-6; TRBD1 agrees at 11 bases. Trimming removed 0 bases from V and 8 bases from J; junction bases left unmatched: 6. The CDR3 is made up of 17 amino acids. CDR1 LGHNA and CDR2 YSLEER come from the germline V gene. For the CDR3, the DNA is TGCGCCAGCAGCCAAGAGACTCCGGACAGGGGGCATTCACCCCTCCACTTT. Protein sequence: CASSQETPDRGHSPLHF.

The V call is TRBV28, the J call TRBJ1-2; tentative D call: TRBD1 (6 bases). CDR1 is MDHEN and CDR2 is SYDVKM in the germline V gene. V dropped 8 bases and J dropped 4 bases, with 26 bases sitting between them. This CDR3 has 17 residues. The CDR3 DNA follows: TGTGCCAGCGGCGTAACGGGGGGCGGGATAGTATCCTATGGCTACACCTTC. Translating gives CASGVTGGGIVSYGYTF.

The chain links TRBV11-2 to TRBJ1-4; a weak D match, TRBD1 (5 bases). V gave up 1 base and J gave up 4 bases, with 7 bases separating them. The CDR3 spans 14 residues. Germline V gives CDR1 SGHAT, CDR2 FQNNGV. The CDR3 coding sequence is TGTGCCAGCAGCTTAGCAGGGTTTAATGAAAAACTGTTTTTT. This gives the protein CASSLAGFNEKLFF.

The chain carries TRBV2 and TRBJ2-1; D not certain. The germline gives CDR1 SNHLY, CDR2 FYNNEI. This CDR3 region has 15 residues. The germline V and J ends were trimmed by 2 bases and 6 bases, with 14 bases remaining between them. The CDR3 nucleotides read TGTGCCAGCAGTGAACCCCGCCGACATGTCAATGAGCAGTTCTTC. Translation: CASSEPRRHVNEQFF. Complete variable domain (other parts from reference TRBV2 and TRBJ2-1): EPEVTQTPSHQVTQMGQEVILRCVPISNHLYFYWYRQILGQKVEFLVSFYNNEISEKSEIFDDQFSVERPDGSNFTLKIRSTKLEDSAMYFCASSEPRRHVNEQFFGPGTRLTVL.

This chain joins TRBV5-6 and TRBJ2-3; TRBD2 aligns across 13 bases. CDR1 SGHDT and CDR2 YYEEEE come from the germline V gene. The CDR3 covers 16 residues. J lost 3 bases, V lost 3 bases, and 4 bases had no gene match. The CDR3 here is CASSSWTSGGTDTQYF. The CDR3, as DNA: TGTGCCAGCAGCTCGTGGACTAGCGGGGGTACAGATACGCAGTATTTT.

V and J are TRBV7-2 and TRBJ2-1, with 8 bases aligning to TRBD1. Germline CDR1 reads SGHTA; CDR2 reads FQGNSA. V dropped 6 bases and J dropped 7; count of bases not matched to a gene: 8. The CDR3 runs to 14 residues. In DNA form, the CDR3 reads TGTGCCAGCAGTAGGACAGGGTCTAGTAATGAGCAGTTCTTC. This sequence encodes CASSRTGSSNEQFF. The complete variable domain, with remaining parts taken from reference TRBV7-2 and TRBJ2-1, reads GAGVSQSPSNKVTEKGKDVELRCDPISGHTALYWYRQSLGQGLEFLIYFQGNSAPDKSGLPSDRFSAERTGGSVSTLTIQRTQQEDSAVYLCASSRTGSSNEQFFGPGTRLTVL.

This chain links TRBV6-1 with TRBJ1-1, with 7 bases aligning to TRBD1. Unmatched junction bases numbered 5, after V lost 6 bases and J lost 1 base. CDR1 and CDR2 (germline): MNHNS, SASEGT. The CDR3 is 14 residues long. The CDR3 reads CASRQGQTNTEAFF. The CDR3 DNA reads as TGTGCCAGCAGACAGGGACAGACGAACACTGAAGCTTTCTTT.

This clone was seen just once. The chain employs TRBV2 and TRBJ2-5; 9 bases match TRBD1. The CDR3 consists of 14 residues. Trimming at V came to 8 bases and at J to 5 bases, leaving 9 bases not matched to a gene. In germline, CDR1 is SNHLY, CDR2 FYNNEI. The CDR3 DNA reads TGTGCCAGCCGGGACAGGGCGGTTTCTGAGACCCAGTACTTC. Its translation: CASRDRAVSETQYF.

CDR3 protein: CASSFFGQGGGYTF. CDR3 DNA: TGTGCCAGCAGCTTCTTTGGACAGGGGGGTGGCTACACCTTC. The chain joins TRBV13 to TRBJ1-2, with TRBD1 identical over 10 bases. The V and J ends lost 3 bases and 7 bases, in that order; junction bases with no gene match: 5. The CDR3 contains 14 residues. CDR1 is PRHDT and CDR2 is FYEKMQ in the germline V gene (reference sequence).

The chain recombines TRBV19 with TRBJ1-1; D not certain. This CDR3 has 13 amino acids. The germline gives CDR1 LNHDA, CDR2 SQIVND (reference sequence). V was pared by 8 bases and J by 1 base, with 11 bases between. The CDR3 spells CASAQDGNTEAFF. DNA of the CDR3: TGTGCCAGTGCCCAGGATGGGAACACTGAAGCTTTCTTT.

The chain joins TRBV4-3 to TRBJ1-2; D is ambiguous. CDR1 is LGHNA and CDR2 is YSLEER in the germline V gene. V was cut by 0 bases and J by 4 bases, with 9 bases left in between. The CDR3 is 14 amino acids. CDR3 nucleotides: TGCGCCAGCAGCCAAGATGCAGGCCCCTATGGCTACACCTTC. Its translation is CASSQDAGPYGYTF.

This clone was observed once. J is TRBJ2-3 and V is TRBV7-3; the match to TRBD2 covers 7 bases. Trimming at V came to 4 bases and at J to 3 bases, leaving 10 bases not matched to a gene. CDR1 and CDR2 from the germline V gene are SGHTA and FQGTGA. This CDR3 has 16 residues. Here the CDR3 reads CASSSRSGGGTDTQYF. CDR3 nucleotides: TGTGCCAGCAGCTCCCGGTCGGGCGGGGGTACAGATACGCAGTATTTT.

The chain links TRBV6-5 to TRBJ1-1; 7 bases align to TRBD1. The CDR3 runs 13 residues. The germline gives CDR1 MNHEY, CDR2 SVGAGI. J was trimmed by 4 bases and V by 2 bases; bases with no gene match: 1. The CDR3 coding sequence is TGTGCCAGCAGTTACCGGGACAGCACTGAAGCTTTCTTT. Protein sequence: CASSYRDSTEAFF.

The chain recombines TRBV2 with TRBJ2-5, with TRBD1 identical over 9 bases. V was clipped by 7 bases and J by 5 bases; unmatched bases: 11. The CDR3 has 15 amino acids. From germline, CDR1 is SNHLY and CDR2 FYNNEI. The CDR3 spells CASKDDRGARETQYF. CDR3 nucleotides: TGTGCCAGCAAGGACGACAGGGGGGCGCGGGAGACCCAGTACTTC.

The chain joins TRBV10-1 to TRBJ2-7; tentatively, D is TRBD2 (7 bases). V was trimmed by 0 bases and J by 5 bases, leaving 14 bases between them. Germline CDR1 WNHNN, CDR2 SYGVQD (reference sequence). The CDR3 is 15 amino acids. The CDR3: CASSESGGVDDEQYF. The CDR3, as DNA: TGCGCCAGCAGTGAGTCAGGGGGGGTTGACGACGAGCAGTACTTC.

With regard to this clone: The sample has other DNA sequences that encode this CDR3 too. The V gene is TRBV29-1, the J gene TRBJ2-7, with 8 bases that match TRBD1. The germline V gene encodes CDR1 SQVTM and CDR2 ANQGSEA. The CDR3 extends over 15 amino acids. V dropped 6 bases and J dropped 0; count of bases not matched to a gene: 10. The CDR3 here is CSVGLTGGGSYEQYF. In nucleotides, the CDR3 is TGCAGCGTAGGCCTAACAGGGGGTGGCTCCTACGAGCAGTACTTC.

Here the CDR3 DNA reads TGTGCCAGTAGTATCGACAGGGGCGTTAGCACAGATACGCAGTATTTT. It yields the protein CASSIDRGVSTDTQYF. J is TRBJ2-3 and V is TRBV19, with 8 bases fitting TRBD1. V lost 3 bases to trimming and J lost 0 bases; unmatched junction nucleotides: 5. Germline CDR1 LNHDA, CDR2 SQIVND (reference sequence). The CDR3 is made up of 16 amino acids.

The chain employs TRBV6-1 and TRBJ2-7, with 9 bases that match TRBD1. Germline V gene lookup returns CDR1 MNHNS and CDR2 SASEGT. The CDR3 length is 16 residues. V was clipped by 0 bases and J by 3 bases; unmatched bases: 6. This CDR3 is CASSEALGTGLYEQYF. In DNA form, the CDR3 reads TGTGCCAGCAGTGAAGCTTTGGGGACAGGGCTCTACGAGCAGTACTTC.

The genes are TRBV2 and TRBJ2-7; D call uncertain. The CDR3 runs to 11 residues. Trimming took off 5 bases at V and 7 bases at J, with 9 bases between the two ends. In germline, CDR1 is SNHLY, CDR2 FYNNEI. The CDR3 loop reads CASSPFGEQYF. In DNA, the CDR3 is TGTGCCAGCAGTCCATTCGGGGAGCAGTACTTC. Full variable domain (rest looked up from reference TRBV2 and TRBJ2-7): EPEVTQTPSHQVTQMGQEVILRCVPISNHLYFYWYRQILGQKVEFLVSFYNNEISEKSEIFDDQFSVERPDGSNFTLKIRSTKLEDSAMYFCASSPFGEQYFGPGTRLTVT.

This chain connects TRBV4-3 to TRBJ2-7; 10 bases are a match to TRBD1. CDR3 size: 16 residues. The germline CDR1 and CDR2 sequences are LGHNA and YSLEER. With 3 bases clipped from V and 0 bases from J, the junction kept 5 bases outside the gene matches. This CDR3 is CASSHPDRGNSYEQYF. The CDR3 nucleotides are TGCGCCAGCAGCCACCCGGACAGGGGGAACTCCTACGAGCAGTACTTC.

The V call is TRBV30, the J call TRBJ2-1; maybe TRBD1 (5 bases). The V gene lost 7 bases and the J gene lost 15 bases, with 10 bases spanning the gap. The CDR3 length is 8 residues. The germline V gene encodes CDR1 GTSNPN and CDR2 SVGIG (reference sequence). CDR3 bases: TGTGCCTCCTCAAGGGGGTTCTTC. As protein: CASSRGFF.

The rearrangement links TRBV7-8 to TRBJ2-7; 9 bases line up with TRBD2. Germline V lookup: CDR1 SGHVS, CDR2 FQNEAQ. The J segment lost 1 base and the V segment lost 5 bases, leaving 6 bases of the junction unmatched. The CDR3 spans 15 residues. In DNA, the CDR3 is TGTGCCAGCAGCCCCCTCACTAGCGGGTCCTACGAGCAGTACTTC. This encodes CASSPLTSGSYEQYF.

The V gene is TRBV5-1, the J gene TRBJ2-1, with D possibly matching TRBD2 (11 bases). Germline CDR1 and CDR2: SGHRS and YFSETQ. The CDR3 extends over 19 amino acids. Trimming cost V 3 bases and J 8 bases, with 30 bases left between them. This chain's CDR3 is CASSSGTGALAGGVDEQFF. The CDR3 nucleotides are TGCGCCAGCAGCTCCGGGACAGGGGCCTTAGCGGGAGGGGTCGATGAGCAGTTCTTC. The full variable domain, rest sourced from reference TRBV5-1 and TRBJ2-1, is KAGVTQTPRYLIKTRGQQVTLSCSPISGHRSVSWYQQTPGQGLQFLFEYFSETQRNKGNFPGRFSGRQFSNSRSEMNVSTLELGDSALYLCASSSGTGALAGGVDEQFFGPGTRLTVL.

This chain connects TRBV29-1 to TRBJ2-7; 8 nucleotides agree with TRBD1. The ends lost 5 bases at V and 3 bases at J; junction bases unmatched: 12. CDR1 SQVTM and CDR2 ANQGSEA come from the germline V gene. The CDR3 covers 15 residues. The CDR3 region is CSVSGTGKTLYEQYF. Here the CDR3 DNA reads TGCAGCGTTTCAGGGACAGGAAAAACCCTCTACGAGCAGTACTTC.

J is TRBJ2-5 and V is TRBV7-2; D might be TRBD1 (5 bases). CDR3 length: 16 residues. CDR1 is SGHTA, CDR2 FQGNSA, per germline. The germline V and J ends were trimmed by 6 bases and 4 bases, with 21 bases remaining between them. The CDR3 region has the DNA TGTGCCAGCAGTCTTGCAGGGCCTCTTTTTGGAGAGACCCAGTACTTC. It codes for CASSLAGPLFGETQYF.

The CDR3, as DNA: TGTGCCAGCAGTTTAGTCGGCGGGGCCTACGAGCAGTACTTC. It is translated as CASSLVGGAYEQYF. The rearrangement links TRBV28 to TRBJ2-7; TRBD2 is a possible D gene (6 bases). Germline V gene data show CDR1 as MDHEN and CDR2 as SYDVKM. This CDR3 contains 14 residues. V was pared by 2 bases and J by 2 bases, with 10 bases between. Together with reference TRBV28 and TRBJ2-7, the CDR3 gives the full variable domain: DVKVTQSSRYLVKRTGEKVFLECVQDMDHENMFWYRQDPGLGLRLIYFSYDVKMKEKGDIPEGYSVSREKKERFSLILESASTNQTSMYLCASSLVGGAYEQYFGPGTRLTVT.

This clone appeared a few times. The chain recombines TRBV10-1 with TRBJ1-6; 7 bases are a match to TRBD1. J was trimmed by 5 bases and V by 2 bases; bases with no gene match: 15. Germline CDR1 is WNHNN and CDR2 is SYGVQD (reference sequence). The CDR3 runs 19 residues. In DNA, the CDR3 is TGCGCCAGCAGTGAGGCCCCCGACAGGGAAGTGGCGAATAATTCACCCCTCCACTTT. Encoded protein: CASSEAPDREVANNSPLHF.

J is TRBJ2-5 and V is TRBV5-4; unclear D gene. In germline, CDR1 is SGHNT, CDR2 YYREEE (reference sequence). V lost 4 bases to trimming and J lost 2 bases, with 9 bases between them. CDR3 length: 13 residues. CDR3 bases: TGTGCCAGCAGCCCCGACTGGCAAGAGACCCAGTACTTC. Its translation is CASSPDWQETQYF.